This TCR beta chain appears in the sequencing data of a study of cytomegalovirus exposure and HLA in healthy donors. The study's findings and limits: The CMV antigen specificity of a few CMV-associated chains was confirmed through in vitro analysis. Overall, approximately 150 TCR beta chains were annotated as cytomegalovirus-associated.

PCR employed 60 Vbeta and 13 Jbeta primers. TCRdb keeps only in-frame clones here, not all; method: immunoSEQ multiplex PCR. There are roughly 100,000 clones in the sample; about four fifths occur only once, and around 4.5% lies in the top ten. A note on this clone: Its target is unknown.

The CDR3 has 15 amino acids. The V and J ends lost 5 bases and 1 base, in that order; junction bases with no gene match: 8. CDR1 and CDR2 (germline): SGHRS, YFSETQ. The chain carries TRBV5-1 and TRBJ1-1; 7 bases align to TRBD1. The sequence was collected from a woman aged 40 to 49 in good health and CMV-seronegative. The sequencing sample was made of PBMCs. In DNA form, the CDR3 reads TGCGCCAGCAGGGGAACCGGGACAGCGAACACTGAAGCTTTCTTT. It specifies CASRGTGTANTEAFF.